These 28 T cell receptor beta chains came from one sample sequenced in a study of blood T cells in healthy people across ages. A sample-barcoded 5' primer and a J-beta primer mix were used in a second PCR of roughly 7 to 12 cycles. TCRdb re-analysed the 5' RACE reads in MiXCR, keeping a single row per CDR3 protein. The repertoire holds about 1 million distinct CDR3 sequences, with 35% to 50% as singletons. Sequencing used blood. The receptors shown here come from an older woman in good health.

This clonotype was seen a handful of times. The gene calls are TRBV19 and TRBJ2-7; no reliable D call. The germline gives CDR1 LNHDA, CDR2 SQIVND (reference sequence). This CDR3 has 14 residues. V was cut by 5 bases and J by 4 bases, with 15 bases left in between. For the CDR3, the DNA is TGTGCCAGTAGTCCGAGCCCAGGAGCGTACGAGCAGTACTTC. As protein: CASSPSPGAYEQYF.

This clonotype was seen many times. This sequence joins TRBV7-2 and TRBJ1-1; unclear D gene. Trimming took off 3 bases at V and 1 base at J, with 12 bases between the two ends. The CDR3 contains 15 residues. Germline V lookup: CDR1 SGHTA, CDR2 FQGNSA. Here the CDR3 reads CASSFDPRPNTEAFF. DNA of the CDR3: TGTGCCAGCAGCTTCGACCCGAGGCCGAACACTGAAGCTTTCTTT.

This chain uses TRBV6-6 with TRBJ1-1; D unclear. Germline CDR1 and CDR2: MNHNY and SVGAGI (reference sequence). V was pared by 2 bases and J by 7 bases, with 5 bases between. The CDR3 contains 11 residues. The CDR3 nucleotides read TGTGCCAGCAGTTACGGGGTTGAAGCTTTCTTT. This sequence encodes CASSYGVEAFF.

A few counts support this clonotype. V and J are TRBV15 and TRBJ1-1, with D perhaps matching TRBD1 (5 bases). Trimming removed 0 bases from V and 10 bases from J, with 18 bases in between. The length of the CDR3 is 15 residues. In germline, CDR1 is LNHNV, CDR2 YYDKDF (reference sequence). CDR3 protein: CATSRDQPGSGGAFF. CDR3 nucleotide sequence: TGTGCCACCAGCAGAGATCAACCAGGGTCCGGGGGAGCTTTCTTT.

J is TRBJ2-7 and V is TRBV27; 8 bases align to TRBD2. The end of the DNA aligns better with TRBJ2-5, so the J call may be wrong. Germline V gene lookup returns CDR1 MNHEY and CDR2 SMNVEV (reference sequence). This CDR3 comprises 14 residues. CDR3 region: CASSFRLAGETQYF. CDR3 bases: TGTGCCAGCAGTTTCCGTCTAGCGGGAGAGACCCAGTACTTC.

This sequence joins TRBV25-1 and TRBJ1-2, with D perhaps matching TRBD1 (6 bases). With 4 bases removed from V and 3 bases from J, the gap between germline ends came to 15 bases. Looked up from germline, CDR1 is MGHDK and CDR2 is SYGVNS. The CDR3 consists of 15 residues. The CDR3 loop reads CASSAPRGFYYGYTF. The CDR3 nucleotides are TGTGCCAGCAGTGCCCCCAGGGGTTTCTACTATGGCTACACCTTC.

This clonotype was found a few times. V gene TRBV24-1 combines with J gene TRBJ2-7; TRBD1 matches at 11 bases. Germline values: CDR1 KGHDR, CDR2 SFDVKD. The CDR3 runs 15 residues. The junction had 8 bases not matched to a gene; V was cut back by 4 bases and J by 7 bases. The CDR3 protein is CATSDPGQGEWEQYF. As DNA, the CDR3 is TGTGCCACCAGTGACCCGGGACAGGGGGAATGGGAGCAGTACTTC.

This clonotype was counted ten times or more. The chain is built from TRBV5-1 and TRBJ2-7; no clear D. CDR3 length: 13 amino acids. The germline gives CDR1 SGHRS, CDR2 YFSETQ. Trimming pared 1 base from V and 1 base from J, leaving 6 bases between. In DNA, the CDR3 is TGCGCCAGCAGCTTGACTCCTTCCTACGAGCAGTACTTC. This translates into CASSLTPSYEQYF. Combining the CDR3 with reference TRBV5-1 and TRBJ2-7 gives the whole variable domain KAGVTQTPRYLIKTRGQQVTLSCSPISGHRSVSWYQQTPGQGLQFLFEYFSETQRNKGNFPGRFSGRQFSNSRSEMNVSTLELGDSALYLCASSLTPSYEQYFGPGTRLTVT.

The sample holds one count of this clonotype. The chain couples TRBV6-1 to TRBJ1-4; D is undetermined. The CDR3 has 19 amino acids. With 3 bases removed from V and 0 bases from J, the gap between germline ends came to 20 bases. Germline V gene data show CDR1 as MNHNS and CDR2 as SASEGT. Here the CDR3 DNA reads TGTGCCAGCAGTGACTATCTGGCAGGACGTCTTGCAACTAATGAAAAACTGTTTTTT. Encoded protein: CASSDYLAGRLATNEKLFF.

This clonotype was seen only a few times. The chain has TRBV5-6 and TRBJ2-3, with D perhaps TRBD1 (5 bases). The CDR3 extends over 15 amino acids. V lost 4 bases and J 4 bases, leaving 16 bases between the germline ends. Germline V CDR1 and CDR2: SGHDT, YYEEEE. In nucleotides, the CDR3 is TGTGCCAGCAGCCAGAAGGGGTTAGGGGCAGATACGCAGTATTTT. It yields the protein CASSQKGLGADTQYF.

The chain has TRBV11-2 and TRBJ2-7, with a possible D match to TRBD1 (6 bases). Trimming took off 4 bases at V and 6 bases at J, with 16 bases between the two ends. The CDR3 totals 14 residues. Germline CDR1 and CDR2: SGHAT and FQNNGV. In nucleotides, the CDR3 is TGTGCCAGCAGCTCCCGCATATCGACAGGCGAGCAGTACTTC. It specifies CASSSRISTGEQYF. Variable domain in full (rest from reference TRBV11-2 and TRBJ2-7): EAGVAQSPRYKIIEKRQSVAFWCNPISGHATLYWYQQILGQGPKLLIQFQNNGVVDDSQLPKDRFSAERLKGVDSTLKIQPAKLEDSAVYLCASSSRISTGEQYFGPGTRLTVT.

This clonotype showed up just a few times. CDR3: CASSPRTSGLGLDTQYF. The CDR3 region has the DNA TGTGCCAGCAGTCCTCGGACTAGCGGCCTTGGTTTGGACACGCAGTATTTT. The J gene is TRBJ2-3, the V gene TRBV12-3 or TRBV12-4; 10 nucleotides align to TRBD2. Trimming removed 5 bases from V and 9 bases from J; junction bases left unmatched: 17. CDR3 length equals 17 residues.

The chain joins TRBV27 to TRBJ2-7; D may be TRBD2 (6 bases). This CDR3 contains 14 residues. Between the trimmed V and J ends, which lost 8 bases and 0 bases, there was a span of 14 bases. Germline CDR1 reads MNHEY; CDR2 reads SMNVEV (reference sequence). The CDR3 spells CASQKAGSSYEQYF. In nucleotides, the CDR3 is TGTGCCAGCCAAAAAGCCGGGAGCTCCTACGAGCAGTACTTC.

The CDR3 region is CASSLSVPSSGRTWDNEQFF. CDR3 bases: TGTGCCAGCAGCTTATCGGTTCCGTCTAGCGGGAGGACTTGGGACAATGAGCAGTTCTTC. V is TRBV7-9 and J is TRBJ2-1, with 11 bases aligning to TRBD2. The CDR3 is 20 amino acids. Losses at the gene ends were 2 bases for V and 5 bases for J; bases not matched to a gene: 17. CDR1 is SEHNR and CDR2 is FQNEAQ in the germline V gene (reference sequence). Using reference TRBV7-9 and TRBJ2-1 for the parts outside the CDR3, the full variable domain is DTGVSQNPRHKITKRGQNVTFRCDPISEHNRLYWYRQTLGQGPEFLTYFQNEAQLEKSRLLSDRFSAERPKGSFSTLEIQRTEQGDSAMYLCASSLSVPSSGRTWDNEQFFGPGTRLTVL.

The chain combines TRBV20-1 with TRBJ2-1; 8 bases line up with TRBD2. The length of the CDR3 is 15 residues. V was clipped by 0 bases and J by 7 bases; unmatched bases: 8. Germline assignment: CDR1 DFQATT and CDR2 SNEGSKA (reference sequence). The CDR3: CSARERGGTRNEQFF. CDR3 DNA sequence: TGCAGTGCTAGAGAGAGGGGGGGGACTAGGAATGAGCAGTTCTTC.

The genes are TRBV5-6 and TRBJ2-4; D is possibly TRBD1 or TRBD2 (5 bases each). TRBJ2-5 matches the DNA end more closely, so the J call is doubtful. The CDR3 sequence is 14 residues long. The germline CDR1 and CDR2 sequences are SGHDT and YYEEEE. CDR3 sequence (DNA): TGTGCCAGCACACCATGGGGGACCATCGAGACCCAGTACTTC. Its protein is CASTPWGTIETQYF.

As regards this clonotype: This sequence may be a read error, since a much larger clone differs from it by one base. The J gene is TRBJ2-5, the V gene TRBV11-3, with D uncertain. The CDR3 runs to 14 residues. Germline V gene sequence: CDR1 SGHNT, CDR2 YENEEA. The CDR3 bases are TGTGCCTGCAGCCGAGGTGGGAACCAAGAGACCCAGTACTTC. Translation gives CACSRGGNQETQYF.

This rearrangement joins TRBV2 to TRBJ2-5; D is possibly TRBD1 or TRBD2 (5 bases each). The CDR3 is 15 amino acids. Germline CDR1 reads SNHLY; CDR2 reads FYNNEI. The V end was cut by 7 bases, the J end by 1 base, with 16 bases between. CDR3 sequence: CASTPGPTAQETQYF. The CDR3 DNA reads TGTGCCAGCACTCCGGGACCCACGGCCCAAGAGACCCAGTACTTC.

DNA for the CDR3: TGTGCCAGCAGCCTCGCCGGGAGGGAGAATGAGCAGTTCTTC. Translated, it gives CASSLAGRENEQFF. The rearrangement uses TRBV9 and TRBJ2-1, with 8 bases matching TRBD2. The CDR3 has 14 amino acids. V shed 4 bases, J shed 7 bases, and the junction held 7 bases outside the gene matches. In germline, CDR1 is SGDLS, CDR2 YYNGEE.

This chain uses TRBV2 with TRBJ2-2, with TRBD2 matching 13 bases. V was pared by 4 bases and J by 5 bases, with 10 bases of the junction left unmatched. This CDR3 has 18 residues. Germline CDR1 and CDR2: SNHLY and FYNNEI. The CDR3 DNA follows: TGTGCCAGCAGTGCCCCGACTAGCGGGAGGTTGAATACCGGGGAGCTGTTTTTT. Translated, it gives CASSAPTSGRLNTGELFF.

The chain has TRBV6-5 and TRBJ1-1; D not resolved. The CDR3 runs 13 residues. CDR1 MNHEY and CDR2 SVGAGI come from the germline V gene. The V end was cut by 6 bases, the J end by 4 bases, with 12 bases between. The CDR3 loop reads CASRPGSSTEAFF. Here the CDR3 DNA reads TGTGCCAGCAGACCCGGAAGCAGCACTGAAGCTTTCTTT.

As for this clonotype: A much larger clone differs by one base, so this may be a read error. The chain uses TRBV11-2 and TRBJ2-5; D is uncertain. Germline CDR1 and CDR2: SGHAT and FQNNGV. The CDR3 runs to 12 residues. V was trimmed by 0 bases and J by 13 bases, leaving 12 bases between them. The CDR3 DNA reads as TGTGCCAGCAGCTTAGATGGGTACAACCCGTACTTC. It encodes CASSLDGYNPYF. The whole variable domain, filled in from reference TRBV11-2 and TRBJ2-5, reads EAGVAQSPRYKIIEKRQSVAFWCNPISGHATLYWYQQILGQGPKLLIQFQNNGVVDDSQLPKDRFSAERLKGVDSTLKIQPAKLEDSAVYLCASSLDGYNPYFGPGTRLLVL.

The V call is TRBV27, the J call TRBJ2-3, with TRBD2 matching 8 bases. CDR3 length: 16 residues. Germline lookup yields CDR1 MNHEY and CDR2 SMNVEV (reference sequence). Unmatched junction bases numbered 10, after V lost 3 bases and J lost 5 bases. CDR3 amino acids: CASSFLAGPHGDTQYF. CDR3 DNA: TGTGCCAGCAGTTTTTTAGCGGGACCCCATGGAGATACGCAGTATTTT.

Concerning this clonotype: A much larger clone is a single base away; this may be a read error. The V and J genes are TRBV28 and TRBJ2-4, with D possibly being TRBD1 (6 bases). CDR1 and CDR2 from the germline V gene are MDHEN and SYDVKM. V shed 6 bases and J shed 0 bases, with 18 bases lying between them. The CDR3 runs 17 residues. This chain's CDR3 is CASSPQGWVLAKNIQYF. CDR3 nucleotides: TGTGCCAGCAGCCCTCAGGGGTGGGTGCTAGCCAAAAACATTCAGTACTTC.

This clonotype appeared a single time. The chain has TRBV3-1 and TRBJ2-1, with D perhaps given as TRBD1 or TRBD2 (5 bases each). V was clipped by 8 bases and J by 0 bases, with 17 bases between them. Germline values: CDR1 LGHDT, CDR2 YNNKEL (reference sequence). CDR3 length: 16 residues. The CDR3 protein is CASSTLRGLSYNEQFF. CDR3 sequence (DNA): TGTGCCAGCTCCACACTCCGGGGCCTCTCCTACAATGAGCAGTTCTTC.

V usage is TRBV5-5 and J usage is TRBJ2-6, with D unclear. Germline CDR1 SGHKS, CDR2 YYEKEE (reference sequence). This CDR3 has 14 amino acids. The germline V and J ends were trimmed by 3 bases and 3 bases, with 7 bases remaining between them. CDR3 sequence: CASSSRSGANVLTF. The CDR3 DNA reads TGTGCCAGCAGCTCACGGAGTGGGGCCAACGTCCTGACTTTC.

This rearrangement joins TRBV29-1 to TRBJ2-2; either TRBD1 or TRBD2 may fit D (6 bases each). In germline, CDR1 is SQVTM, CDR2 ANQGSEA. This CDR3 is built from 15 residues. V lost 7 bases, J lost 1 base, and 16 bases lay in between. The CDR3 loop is CSAQPAGQNTGELFF. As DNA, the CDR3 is TGCAGCGCCCAACCCGCGGGACAGAACACCGGGGAGCTGTTTTTT.

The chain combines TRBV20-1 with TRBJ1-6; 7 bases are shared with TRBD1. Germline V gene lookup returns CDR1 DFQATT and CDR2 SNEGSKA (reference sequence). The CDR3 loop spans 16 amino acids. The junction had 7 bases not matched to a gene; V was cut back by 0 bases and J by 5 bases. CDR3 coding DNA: TGCAGTGCTAGAGATCCCGGACAGGCTCATAATTCACCCCTCCACTTT. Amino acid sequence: CSARDPGQAHNSPLHF.